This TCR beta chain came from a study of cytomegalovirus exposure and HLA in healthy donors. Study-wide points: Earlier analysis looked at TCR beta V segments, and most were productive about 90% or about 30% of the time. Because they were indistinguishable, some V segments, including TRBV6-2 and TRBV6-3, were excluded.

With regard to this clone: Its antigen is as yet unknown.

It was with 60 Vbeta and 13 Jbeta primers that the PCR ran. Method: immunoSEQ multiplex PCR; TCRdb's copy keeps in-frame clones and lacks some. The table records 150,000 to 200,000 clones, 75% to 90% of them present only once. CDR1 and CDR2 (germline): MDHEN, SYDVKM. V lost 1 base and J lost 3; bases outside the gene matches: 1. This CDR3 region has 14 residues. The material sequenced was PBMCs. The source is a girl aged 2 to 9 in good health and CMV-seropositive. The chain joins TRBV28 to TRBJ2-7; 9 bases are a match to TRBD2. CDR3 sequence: CASSLSSGDYEQYF. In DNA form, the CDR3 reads TGTGCCAGCAGTTTATCTAGCGGGGACTACGAGCAGTACTTC. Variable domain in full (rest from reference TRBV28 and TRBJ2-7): DVKVTQSSRYLVKRTGEKVFLECVQDMDHENMFWYRQDPGLGLRLIYFSYDVKMKEKGDIPEGYSVSREKKERFSLILESASTNQTSMYLCASSLSSGDYEQYFGPGTRLTVT.